The 8 T cell receptor beta chains reported below all come from one sample, sequenced in a study of cytomegalovirus exposure and HLA in healthy donors. The study ran its PCR with 60 Vbeta and 13 Jbeta primers. Profiled with immunoSEQ multiplex PCR; TCRdb holds only in-frame clones, not every one. In the table there are some 54,000 clones, more than 70% of which are singletons. Sequenced input: PBMCs. These receptors were taken from a male donor in good health and CMV-seronegative.

J is TRBJ2-1 and V is TRBV6-5; TRBD1 agrees at 8 bases. Unmatched junction bases numbered 7, after V lost 0 bases and J lost 12 bases. This CDR3 region has 14 residues. Germline CDR1 MNHEY, CDR2 SVGAGI. The DNA for the CDR3 is TGTGCCAGCAGTTACTCCAGGACAGGGAGTGGGCAGTTCTTC. This sequence encodes CASSYSRTGSGQFF.

V gene TRBV4-3 combines with J gene TRBJ1-1; perhaps TRBD1 as D (5 bases). CDR3 size: 16 residues. Germline CDR1 LGHNA, CDR2 YSLEER. Trimming took 0 bases from V and 5 from J, leaving 16 bases between them. In DNA, the CDR3 is TGCGCCAGCAGCCAAGATTTTAGGGGAGGGGTGACTGAAGCTTTCTTT. This sequence encodes CASSQDFRGGVTEAFF.

The rearrangement links TRBV13 to TRBJ1-6; D not certain. Germline CDR1 is PRHDT and CDR2 is FYEKMQ (reference sequence). V was shortened by 0 bases and J by 10 bases, with 7 bases between the two germline ends. The CDR3 is 13 residues long. CDR3 sequence reads: CASSLGGRSPLHF. CDR3 sequence (DNA): TGTGCCAGCAGCTTAGGGGGGAGATCACCCCTCCACTTT. Full variable domain (outside the CDR3, taken from reference TRBV13 and TRBJ1-6): AAGVIQSPRHLIKEKRETATLKCYPIPRHDTVYWYQQGPGQDPQFLISFYEKMQSDKGSIPDRFSAQQFSDYHSELNMSSLELGDSALYFCASSLGGRSPLHFGNGTRLTVT.

The chain recombines TRBV30 with TRBJ2-1, with 10 bases matching TRBD1. Per the germline V gene, CDR1 is GTSNPN and CDR2 is SVGIG (reference sequence). Trimming took 6 bases from V and 6 from J; bases not matched to a gene: 8. The CDR3 has 14 amino acids. The CDR3 loop reads CACLTGGAGNEQFF. In nucleotides, the CDR3 is TGTGCCTGTTTGACAGGGGGCGCGGGCAATGAGCAGTTCTTC.

The chain joins TRBV6-1 to TRBJ2-7; 8 bases are shared with TRBD1. The CDR3 spans 14 residues. The germline gives CDR1 MNHNS, CDR2 SASEGT. V was pared by 2 bases and J by 6 bases, with 6 bases of the junction left unmatched. The CDR3 nucleotides read TGTGCCAGCAGTGAACACCCGACAGGGGTCGAGCAGTACTTC. Protein sequence: CASSEHPTGVEQYF.

The chain uses TRBV4-1 and TRBJ1-5; 8 bases match TRBD1. J lost 2 bases, V lost 3 bases, and 6 bases had no gene match. This CDR3 comprises 16 residues. The germline V gene has CDR1 MGHRA and CDR2 YSYEKL. CDR3 loop: CASSHHDRGGNQPQHF. CDR3 sequence (DNA): TGCGCCAGCAGCCACCATGACAGGGGAGGCAATCAGCCCCAGCATTTT.

The chain carries TRBV7-2 and TRBJ2-7, with no clear D. CDR1 is SGHTA, CDR2 FQGNSA, per germline. This CDR3 comprises 14 residues. V lost 3 bases and J lost 0, with 9 bases in between. CDR3 nucleotide sequence: TGTGCCAGCAGCTTCGCCAGTTTCTCCTACGAGCAGTACTTC. Its translation: CASSFASFSYEQYF.

This clone was observed once. The chain combines TRBV19 with TRBJ2-5; no clear D. The DNA end lines up better with TRBJ2-7; the J call may be wrong. The CDR3 is 15 residues long. In germline, CDR1 is LNHDA, CDR2 SQIVND (reference sequence). Written as DNA, the CDR3 is TGTGCCAGTAGCCCGACTGGCGGATCCTATTCCGAGCAGTACTTC. It translates to CASSPTGGSYSEQYF.